Listed here are 21 T cell receptor beta chains from one sample, sequenced in a study of Graves' ophthalmopathy and Graves' hyperthyroidism. The authors amplified TCR beta CDR3 regions from RNA transcripts. A first-round RT-PCR used HTBI primers, followed by a second-round multiplex PCR. TCRdb passed the multiplex PCR reads through MiXCR, listing each CDR3 protein once. The table includes about 230,000 distinct CDR3 sequences, around 45% detected once. Input material: peripheral blood. The receptors were sampled from an adult man with Graves' ophthalmopathy.

The chain couples TRBV7-2 to TRBJ2-5, with D perhaps TRBD1 or TRBD2 (6 bases each). The last part of the DNA fits TRBJ2-3 better; the J call may be wrong. From germline, CDR1 is SGHTA and CDR2 FQGNSA. The CDR3 extends over 13 amino acids. CDR3 bases: TGTGCCAGCAGCTTACCGGGGGCCCCGACGCAGTATTTT. Its translation: CASSLPGAPTQYF.

A few counts support this clonotype. The rearrangement uses TRBV6-5 and TRBJ2-5, with 9 bases matching TRBD1. The CDR3 covers 14 residues. J gave up 3 bases and V 5 bases, and 4 bases lay outside the gene matches. The germline V gene encodes CDR1 MNHEY and CDR2 SVGAGI. The CDR3 DNA reads as TGTGCCAGCAGTCCACAGGGGGCTGAAGAGACCCAGTACTTC. This translates into CASSPQGAEETQYF.

In nucleotides, the CDR3 is TGTGCCAGCAGTTCGGGACAGCTTTACTCTGGAAACACCATATATTTT. Translating it yields CASSSGQLYSGNTIYF. The V and J genes are TRBV28 and TRBJ1-3, with 7 bases lining up with TRBD1. V was pared by 4 bases and J by 0 bases, with 6 bases of the junction left unmatched. Germline V gene sequence: CDR1 MDHEN, CDR2 SYDVKM. The CDR3 is made up of 16 amino acids. Combining the CDR3 with reference TRBV28 and TRBJ1-3 gives the whole variable domain DVKVTQSSRYLVKRTGEKVFLECVQDMDHENMFWYRQDPGLGLRLIYFSYDVKMKEKGDIPEGYSVSREKKERFSLILESASTNQTSMYLCASSSGQLYSGNTIYFGEGSWLTVV.

The chain is built from TRBV10-3 and TRBJ1-4, with TRBD1 as a possible D gene (6 bases). This CDR3 spans 16 amino acids. The V and J ends lost 6 bases and 4 bases respectively, with 18 bases between them. Germline V gene sequence: CDR1 ENHRY, CDR2 SYGVKD. Written as DNA, the CDR3 is TGTGCCATCAGCGCTGATACAGGGTCTTATAATGAAAAACTGTTTTTT. Residues: CAISADTGSYNEKLFF.

This clonotype was detected ten times or more. The gene calls are TRBV10-3 and TRBJ2-5; either TRBD1 or TRBD2 may supply D (5 bases each). Deletions cut 4 bases from V and 2 bases from J, with 11 bases between. The germline gives CDR1 ENHRY, CDR2 SYGVKD. The CDR3 totals 14 residues. The CDR3 spells CAISGGDGQETQYF. For the CDR3, the DNA is TGTGCCATCAGTGGTGGGGACGGACAAGAGACCCAGTACTTC.

The rearrangement joins TRBV7-2 to TRBJ1-2; the D is unclear. V was cut by 2 bases and J by 7 bases, with 14 bases left in between. Germline assignment: CDR1 SGHTA and CDR2 FQGNSA. The CDR3 is made up of 14 amino acids. As DNA, the CDR3 is TGTGCCAGCAGCTTATGGGGTGATACATTTGGCTACACCTTC. This translates into CASSLWGDTFGYTF. Complete variable domain (other parts from reference TRBV7-2 and TRBJ1-2): GAGVSQSPSNKVTEKGKDVELRCDPISGHTALYWYRQSLGQGLEFLIYFQGNSAPDKSGLPSDRFSAERTGGSVSTLTIQRTQQEDSAVYLCASSLWGDTFGYTFGSGTRLTVV.

The J gene is TRBJ2-5, the V gene TRBV7-3, with 15 bases fitting TRBD2. Germline-derived CDR1 and CDR2 are SGHTA and FQGTGA. The ends lost 5 bases at V and 1 base at J; junction bases unmatched: 5. CDR3 size: 17 residues. The CDR3 coding sequence is TGTGCCAGCAGCGCCGGGACTAGCGGGGGGTCCCAAGAGACCCAGTACTTC. Translation: CASSAGTSGGSQETQYF.

The chain employs TRBV7-8 and TRBJ2-7, with 9 positions matching TRBD1. V shed 5 bases, J shed 7 bases, and the junction held 6 bases outside the gene matches. Germline assignment: CDR1 SGHVS and CDR2 FQNEAQ. This CDR3 has 13 residues. CDR3 sequence reads: CASSPRTGDEQYF. The CDR3 bases are TGTGCCAGCAGCCCCCGGACAGGGGATGAGCAGTACTTC.

This clonotype was detected a few times. V and J are TRBV7-2 and TRBJ1-6, with 9 bases matching TRBD1. V was pared by 5 bases and J by 7 bases, with 6 bases of the junction left unmatched. Germline lookup yields CDR1 SGHTA and CDR2 FQGNSA. The CDR3 spans 15 residues. Here the CDR3 DNA reads TGTGCCAGCAGCCCGGGACAGGGAAGGAATTCACCCCTCCACTTT. It yields the protein CASSPGQGRNSPLHF.

The chain couples TRBV9 to TRBJ1-6, with D perhaps matching TRBD1 (5 bases). The V end lost 5 bases, the J end lost 10 bases, and 13 bases lay between the germline ends. The CDR3 is made up of 13 amino acids. Germline V gene sequence: CDR1 SGDLS, CDR2 YYNGEE. The DNA of the CDR3 is TGTGCCAGCAGAGCCGGGGCCGCATCACCCCTCCACTTT. Amino acid sequence: CASRAGAASPLHF.

This clonotype turned up a few times. This sequence joins TRBV7-8 and TRBJ2-2, with 9 bases that match TRBD1. This CDR3 comprises 18 residues. The J segment lost 6 bases and the V segment lost 4 bases, leaving 15 bases of the junction unmatched. Per the germline V gene, CDR1 is SGHVS and CDR2 is FQNEAQ. In nucleotides, the CDR3 is TGTGCCAGCAGCTGGTCCTCTACAGGGGGCGCGGTCCCCGGGGAGCTGTTTTTT. Its translation: CASSWSSTGGAVPGELFF. Based on the CDR3 plus reference TRBV7-8 and TRBJ2-2, the full variable domain is GAGVSQSPRYKVAKRGQDVALRCDPISGHVSLFWYQQALGQGPEFLTYFQNEAQLDKSGLPSDRFFAERPEGSVSTLKIQRTQQEDSAVYLCASSWSSTGGAVPGELFFGEGSRLTVL.

This chain joins TRBV12-3 or TRBV12-4 and TRBJ2-5, with a weak D call TRBD2 (6 bases). V lost 3 bases and J lost 3, with 14 bases in between. This CDR3 is 15 amino acids long. The CDR3: CASSFSWGGEETQYF. CDR3 DNA: TGTGCCAGCAGTTTCTCGTGGGGCGGGGAAGAGACCCAGTACTTC.

This clonotype was recorded a few times. J is TRBJ1-6 and V is TRBV25-1; D is perhaps TRBD1 (5 bases). CDR1 and CDR2 from the germline V gene are MGHDK and SYGVNS. V shed 9 bases and J shed 4 bases, with 16 bases lying between them. The CDR3 consists of 15 residues. This chain's CDR3 is CASSLGGGYNSPLHF. The CDR3, as DNA: TGTGCCAGTTCCCTGGGGGGGGGGTATAATTCACCCCTCCACTTT.

As DNA, the CDR3 is TGTGCCAGCAGCCAGCGCGGGACAGGGGTCGAGCAGTACTTC. Protein sequence: CASSQRGTGVEQYF. The gene calls are TRBV19 and TRBJ2-5, with 10 bases matching TRBD1. The J call may be incorrect, as the DNA end agrees better with TRBJ2-7. Germline values: CDR1 LNHDA, CDR2 SQIVND (reference sequence). CDR3 length: 14 residues.

This clonotype was detected a few times. This chain joins TRBV9 and TRBJ1-1; D possibly corresponds to TRBD1 (6 bases). The V gene's germline CDR1 is SGDLS and CDR2 YYNGEE. Trimming removed 4 bases from V and 4 bases from J, with 20 bases in between. The CDR3 sequence is 16 residues long. The CDR3 loop reads CASSLAGGQTGTEAFF. As DNA, the CDR3 is TGTGCCAGCAGCCTTGCGGGTGGGCAGACAGGCACTGAAGCTTTCTTT. Looking up the rest from reference TRBV9 and TRBJ1-1 gives the full variable domain: DSGVTQTPKHLITATGQRVTLRCSPRSGDLSVYWYQQSLDQGLQFLIQYYNGEERAKGNILERFSAQQFPDLHSELNLSSLELGDSALYFCASSLAGGQTGTEAFFGQGTRLTVV.

Comments on this clonotype: One end of the junction fails to match germline, which may point to a read error. This chain links TRBV5-5 with TRBJ2-7; 8 bases are shared with TRBD2. The DNA end is more similar to TRBJ2-1, so the J call may be wrong. Germline-derived CDR1 and CDR2 are SGHKS and YYEKEE (reference sequence). This CDR3 is 15 amino acids long. CDR3 sequence (DNA): TGCGCCAGCAGCGCTCTAGCGGGCGATACCTACGAGCAGTTCTTC. It yields the protein CASSALAGDTYEQFF.

A remark on this clonotype: A read error may be the cause here, since a much bigger clone is one base away. The V call is TRBV5-4, the J call TRBJ2-2; maybe TRBD1 (7 bases). The V end lost 7 bases, the J end lost 3 bases, and 22 bases lay between the germline ends. Germline-derived CDR1 and CDR2 are SGHNT and YYREEE (reference sequence). The CDR3 is 17 residues long. CDR3 sequence (DNA): TGTGCCAGCCTACTAGCACCCACGCAGGGGGACACCGGGGAGCTGTTTTTT. Its protein product is CASLLAPTQGDTGELFF.

This clonotype was seen repeatedly, ten times or more. The CDR3 nucleotides are TGCGCCAGCAGCCAAGCGGGAGACAGACGTAATCAGCCCCAGCATTTT. Encoded protein: CASSQAGDRRNQPQHF. This chain uses TRBV4-1 with TRBJ1-5; D perhaps matches TRBD1 (5 bases). This CDR3 contains 16 residues. CDR1 and CDR2 (germline): MGHRA, YSYEKL. V was clipped by 1 base and J by 4 bases, with 14 bases between them.

The chain recombines TRBV7-2 with TRBJ1-2; D possibly corresponds to TRBD1 (5 bases). The CDR3 is made up of 16 amino acids. Germline V gene sequence: CDR1 SGHTA, CDR2 FQGNSA. Trimming cost V 2 bases and J 12 bases, with 25 bases left between them. In DNA, the CDR3 is TGTGCCAGCAGCTTATATCGGCATCAGACTGAGGGGAGGAACACCTTC. This sequence encodes CASSLYRHQTEGRNTF.

The chain joins TRBV7-9 to TRBJ1-6; D unresolved. Germline CDR1 and CDR2: SEHNR and FQNEAQ (reference sequence). V lost 0 bases and J 3 bases, leaving 9 bases between the germline ends. The CDR3 extends over 16 amino acids. The CDR3 DNA reads as TGTGCCAGCAGCTTAGCACAGATTATCTATAATTCACCCCTCCACTTT. Translation: CASSLAQIIYNSPLHF.

This clonotype was detected only a few times. At one of its ends the junction is not consistent with the germline gene, which may arise from a read error. The chain has TRBV10-3 and TRBJ1-5, with a possible D match to TRBD1 (6 bases). Germline V gene lookup returns CDR1 ENHRY and CDR2 SYGVKD. CDR3 length: 13 residues. CDR3 nucleotides: TGTGCCAGCAGTGTAAACAGGGATCAGCCCCAGCATTTT. Translated: CASSVNRDQPQHF.